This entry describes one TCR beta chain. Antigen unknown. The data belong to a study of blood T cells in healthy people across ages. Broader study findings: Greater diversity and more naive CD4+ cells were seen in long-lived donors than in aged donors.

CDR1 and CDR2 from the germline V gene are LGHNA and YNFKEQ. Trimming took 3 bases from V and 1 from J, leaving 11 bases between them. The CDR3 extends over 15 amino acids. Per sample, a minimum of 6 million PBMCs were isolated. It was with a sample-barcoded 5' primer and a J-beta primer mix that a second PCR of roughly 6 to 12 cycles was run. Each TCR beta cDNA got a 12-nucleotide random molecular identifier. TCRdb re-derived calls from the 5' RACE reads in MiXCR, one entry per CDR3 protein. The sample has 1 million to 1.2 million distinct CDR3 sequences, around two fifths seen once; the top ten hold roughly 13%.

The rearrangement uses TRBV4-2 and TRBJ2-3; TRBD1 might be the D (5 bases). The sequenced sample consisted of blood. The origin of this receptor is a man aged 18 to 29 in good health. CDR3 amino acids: CASSQSLGRTDTQYF. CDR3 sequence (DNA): TGTGCCAGCAGCCAGAGTCTGGGGCGCACAGATACGCAGTATTTT.